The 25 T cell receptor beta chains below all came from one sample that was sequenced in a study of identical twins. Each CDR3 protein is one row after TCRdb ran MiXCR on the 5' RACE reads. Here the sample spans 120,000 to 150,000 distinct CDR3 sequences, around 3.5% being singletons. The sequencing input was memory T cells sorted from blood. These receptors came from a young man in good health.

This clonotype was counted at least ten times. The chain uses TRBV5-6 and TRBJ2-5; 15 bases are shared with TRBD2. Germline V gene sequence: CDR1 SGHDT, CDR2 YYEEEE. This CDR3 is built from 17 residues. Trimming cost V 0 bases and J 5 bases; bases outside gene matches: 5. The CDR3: CASSLGTSGRARETQYF. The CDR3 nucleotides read TGTGCCAGCAGCTTGGGGACTAGCGGGAGGGCCAGGGAGACCCAGTACTTC.

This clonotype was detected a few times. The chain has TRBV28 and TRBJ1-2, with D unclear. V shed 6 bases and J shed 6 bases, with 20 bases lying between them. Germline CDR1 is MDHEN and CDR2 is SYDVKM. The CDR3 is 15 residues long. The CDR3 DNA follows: TGTGCCAGCAGGGTAGCATCGAGGGCCCATGATGGCTACACCTTC. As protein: CASRVASRAHDGYTF.

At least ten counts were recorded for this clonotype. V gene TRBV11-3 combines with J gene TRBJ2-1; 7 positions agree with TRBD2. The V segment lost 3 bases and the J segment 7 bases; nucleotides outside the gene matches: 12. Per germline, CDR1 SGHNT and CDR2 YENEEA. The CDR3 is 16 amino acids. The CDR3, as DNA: TGTGCCAGCAGCTTCCGGGACTACCCCTGGGGAAATGAGCAGTTCTTC. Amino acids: CASSFRDYPWGNEQFF.

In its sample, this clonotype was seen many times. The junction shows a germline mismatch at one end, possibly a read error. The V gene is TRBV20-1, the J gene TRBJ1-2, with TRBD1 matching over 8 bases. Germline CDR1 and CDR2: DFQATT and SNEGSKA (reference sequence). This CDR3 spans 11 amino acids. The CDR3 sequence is CSASLGQGGAF. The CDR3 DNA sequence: TGCAGTGCTAGCCTCGGACAGGGCGGCGCCTTC.

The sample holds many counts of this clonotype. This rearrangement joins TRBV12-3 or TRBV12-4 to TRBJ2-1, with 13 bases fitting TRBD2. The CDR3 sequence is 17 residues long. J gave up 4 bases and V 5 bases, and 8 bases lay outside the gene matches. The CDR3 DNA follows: TGTGCCAGCAGTCCGAGGACTAGCGGGAGCTTTTACAATGAGCAGTTCTTC. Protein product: CASSPRTSGSFYNEQFF.

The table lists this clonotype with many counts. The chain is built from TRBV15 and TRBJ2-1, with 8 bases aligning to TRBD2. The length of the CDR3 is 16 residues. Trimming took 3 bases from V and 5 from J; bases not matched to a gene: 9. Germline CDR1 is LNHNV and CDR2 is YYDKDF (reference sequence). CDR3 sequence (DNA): TGTGCCACCAGCAGTGCAACTGGACTAGCTGACAATGAGCAGTTCTTC. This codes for CATSSATGLADNEQFF.

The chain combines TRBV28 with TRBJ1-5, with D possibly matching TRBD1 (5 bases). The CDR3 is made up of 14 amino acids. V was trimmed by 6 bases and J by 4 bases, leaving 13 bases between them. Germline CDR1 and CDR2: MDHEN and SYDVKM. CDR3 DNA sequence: TGTGCCAGCAGACGAGACAGTTCTAATCAGCCCCAGCATTTT. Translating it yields CASRRDSSNQPQHF.

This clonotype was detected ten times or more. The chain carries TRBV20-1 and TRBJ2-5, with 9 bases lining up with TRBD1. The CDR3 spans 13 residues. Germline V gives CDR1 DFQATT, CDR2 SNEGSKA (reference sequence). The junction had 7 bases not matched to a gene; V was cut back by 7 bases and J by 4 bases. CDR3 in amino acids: CSGKRTGVETQYF. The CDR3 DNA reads TGCAGTGGAAAACGGACAGGGGTAGAGACCCAGTACTTC.

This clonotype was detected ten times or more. Here the CDR3 DNA reads TGTGCCACCAGTCAGGGCAGCTTCGCCTCCTACAATGAGCAGTTCTTC. Protein product: CATSQGSFASYNEQFF. The rearrangement joins TRBV15 to TRBJ2-1; TRBD1 is a possible D gene (5 bases). V was clipped by 6 bases and J by 0 bases, with 15 bases between them. Germline assignment: CDR1 LNHNV and CDR2 YYDKDF (reference sequence). The CDR3 is 16 residues long. Drawing the rest from reference TRBV15 and TRBJ2-1, the complete variable domain is DAMVIQNPRYQVTQFGKPVTLSCSQTLNHNVMYWYQQKSSQAPKLLFHYYDKDFNNEADTPDNFQSRRPNTSFCFLDIRSPGLGDTAMYLCATSQGSFASYNEQFFGPGTRLTVL.

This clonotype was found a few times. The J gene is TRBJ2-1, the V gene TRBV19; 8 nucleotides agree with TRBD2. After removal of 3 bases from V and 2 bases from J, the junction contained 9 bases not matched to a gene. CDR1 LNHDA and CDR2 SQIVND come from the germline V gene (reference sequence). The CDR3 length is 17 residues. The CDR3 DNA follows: TGTGCCAGTAGTATGGGCGGGAGGATTCCCCCCTACAATGAGCAGTTCTTC. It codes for CASSMGGRIPPYNEQFF.

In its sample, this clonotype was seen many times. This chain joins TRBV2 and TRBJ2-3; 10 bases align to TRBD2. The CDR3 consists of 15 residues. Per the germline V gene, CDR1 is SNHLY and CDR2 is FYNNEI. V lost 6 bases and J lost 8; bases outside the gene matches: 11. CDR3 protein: CASSELAGRGGTQYF. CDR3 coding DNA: TGTGCCAGCAGCGAACTAGCGGGGAGGGGAGGTACGCAGTATTTT.

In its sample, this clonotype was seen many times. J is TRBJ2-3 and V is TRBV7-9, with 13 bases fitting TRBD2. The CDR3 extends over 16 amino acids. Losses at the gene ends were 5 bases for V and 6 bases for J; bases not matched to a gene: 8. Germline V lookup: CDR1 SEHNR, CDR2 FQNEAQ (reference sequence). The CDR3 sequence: CASSVLAGGPTDTQYF. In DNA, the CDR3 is TGTGCCAGCAGCGTACTAGCGGGAGGGCCAACGGATACGCAGTATTTT.

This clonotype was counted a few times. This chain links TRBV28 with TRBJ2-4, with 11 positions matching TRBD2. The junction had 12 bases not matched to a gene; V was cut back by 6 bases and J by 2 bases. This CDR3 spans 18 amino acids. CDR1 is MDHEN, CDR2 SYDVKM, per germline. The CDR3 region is CASSNPGLAASTKNIQYF. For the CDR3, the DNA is TGTGCCAGCAGCAACCCGGGACTAGCGGCGAGTACCAAAAACATTCAGTACTTC.

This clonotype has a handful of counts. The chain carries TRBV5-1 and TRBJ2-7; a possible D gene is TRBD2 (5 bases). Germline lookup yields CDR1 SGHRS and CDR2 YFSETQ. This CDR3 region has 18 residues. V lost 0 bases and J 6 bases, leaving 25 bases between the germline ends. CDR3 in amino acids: CASSLEPLGRGPKGEQYV. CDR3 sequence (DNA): TGCGCCAGCAGCTTGGAACCACTAGGAAGAGGCCCTAAGGGCGAGCAGTACGTC.

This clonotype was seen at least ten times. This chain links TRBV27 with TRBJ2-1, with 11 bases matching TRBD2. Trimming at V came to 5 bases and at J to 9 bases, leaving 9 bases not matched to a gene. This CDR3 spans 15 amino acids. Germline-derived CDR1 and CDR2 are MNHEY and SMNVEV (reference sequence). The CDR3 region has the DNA TGTGCCAGCAGTCTGCTTAGCGGGAGGGCCCGTGAGCAGTTCTTC. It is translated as CASSLLSGRAREQFF.

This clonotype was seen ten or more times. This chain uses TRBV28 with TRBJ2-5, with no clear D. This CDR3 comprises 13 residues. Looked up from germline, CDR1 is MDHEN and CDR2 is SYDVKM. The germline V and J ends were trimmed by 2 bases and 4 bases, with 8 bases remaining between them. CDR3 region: CASSLGQLETQYF. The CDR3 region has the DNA TGTGCCAGCAGTTTAGGCCAGCTAGAGACCCAGTACTTC.

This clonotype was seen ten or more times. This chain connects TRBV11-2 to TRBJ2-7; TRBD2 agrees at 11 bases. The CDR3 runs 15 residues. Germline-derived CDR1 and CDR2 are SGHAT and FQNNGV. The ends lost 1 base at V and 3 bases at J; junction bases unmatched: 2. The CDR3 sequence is CASSLATSGSYEQYV. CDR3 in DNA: TGTGCCAGCAGCTTAGCCACTAGCGGGAGCTACGAGCAGTACGTC.

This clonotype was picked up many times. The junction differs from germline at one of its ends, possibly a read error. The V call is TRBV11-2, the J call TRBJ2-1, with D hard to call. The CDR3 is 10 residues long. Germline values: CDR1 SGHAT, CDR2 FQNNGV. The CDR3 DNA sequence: TGTGCCAGTAGCTTCCGCGAGCAGTTCTTC. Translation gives CASSFREQFF.

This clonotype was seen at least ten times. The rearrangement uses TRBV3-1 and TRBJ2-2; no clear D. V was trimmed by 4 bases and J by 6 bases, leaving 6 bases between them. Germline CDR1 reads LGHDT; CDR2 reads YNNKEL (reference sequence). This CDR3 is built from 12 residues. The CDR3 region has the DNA TGTGCCAGCAGCCCGGTCGCCGGGGAGCTGTTTTTT. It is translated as CASSPVAGELFF.

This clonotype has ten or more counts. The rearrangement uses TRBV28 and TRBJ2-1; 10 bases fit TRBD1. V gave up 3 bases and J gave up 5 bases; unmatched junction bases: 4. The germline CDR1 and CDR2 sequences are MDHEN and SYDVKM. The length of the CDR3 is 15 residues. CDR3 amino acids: CASSFRDRGNNEQFF. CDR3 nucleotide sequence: TGTGCCAGCAGTTTTAGGGACAGGGGAAACAATGAGCAGTTCTTC.

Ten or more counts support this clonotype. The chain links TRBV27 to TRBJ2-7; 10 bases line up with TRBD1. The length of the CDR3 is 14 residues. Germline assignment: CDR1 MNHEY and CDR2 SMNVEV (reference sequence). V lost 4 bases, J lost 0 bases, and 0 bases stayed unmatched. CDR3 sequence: CASSWTGGSYEQYF. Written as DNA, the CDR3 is TGTGCCAGCAGTTGGACAGGGGGCTCCTACGAGCAGTACTTC.

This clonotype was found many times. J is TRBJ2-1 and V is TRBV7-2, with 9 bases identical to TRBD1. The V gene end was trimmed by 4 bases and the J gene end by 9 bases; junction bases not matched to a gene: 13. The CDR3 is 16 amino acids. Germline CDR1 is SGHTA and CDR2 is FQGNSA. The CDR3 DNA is TGTGCCAGCAGCTCAACTACGGGACAGGGACGAAGTGAGCAGTTCTTC. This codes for CASSSTTGQGRSEQFF.

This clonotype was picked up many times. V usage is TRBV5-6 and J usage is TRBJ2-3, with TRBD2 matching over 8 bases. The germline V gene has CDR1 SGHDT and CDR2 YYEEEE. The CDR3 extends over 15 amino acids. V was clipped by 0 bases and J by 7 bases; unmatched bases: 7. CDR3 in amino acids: CASSLAPGTSNTQYF. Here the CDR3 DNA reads TGTGCCAGCAGCTTGGCTCCCGGGACTAGTAATACGCAGTATTTT.

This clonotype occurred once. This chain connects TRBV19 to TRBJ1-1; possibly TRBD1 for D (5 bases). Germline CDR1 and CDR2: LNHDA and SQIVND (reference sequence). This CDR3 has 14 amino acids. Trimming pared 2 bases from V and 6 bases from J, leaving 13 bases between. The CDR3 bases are TGTGCCAGTAGTATAAGGGGTAAGGGCCCTGAAGCTTTCTTT. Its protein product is CASSIRGKGPEAFF.

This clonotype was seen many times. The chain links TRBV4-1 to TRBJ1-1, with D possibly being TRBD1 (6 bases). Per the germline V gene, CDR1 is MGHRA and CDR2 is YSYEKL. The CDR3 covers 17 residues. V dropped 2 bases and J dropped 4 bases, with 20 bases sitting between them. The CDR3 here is CASSQLPGTPGTTEAFF. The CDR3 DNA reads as TGCGCCAGCAGCCAACTCCCGGGGACACCCGGAACCACTGAAGCTTTCTTT.